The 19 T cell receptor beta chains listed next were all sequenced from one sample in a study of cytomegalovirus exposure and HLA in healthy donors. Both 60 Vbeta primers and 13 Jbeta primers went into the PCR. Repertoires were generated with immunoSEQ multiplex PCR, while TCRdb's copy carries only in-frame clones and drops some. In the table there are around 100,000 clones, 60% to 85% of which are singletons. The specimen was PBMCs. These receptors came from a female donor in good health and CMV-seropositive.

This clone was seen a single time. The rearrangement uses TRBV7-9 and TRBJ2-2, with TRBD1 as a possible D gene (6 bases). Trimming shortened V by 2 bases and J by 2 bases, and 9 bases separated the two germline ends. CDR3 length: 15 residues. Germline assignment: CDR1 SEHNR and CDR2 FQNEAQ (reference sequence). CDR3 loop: CASSLQGHNTGELFF. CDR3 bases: TGTGCCAGCAGCTTACAGGGGCACAACACCGGGGAGCTGTTTTTT.

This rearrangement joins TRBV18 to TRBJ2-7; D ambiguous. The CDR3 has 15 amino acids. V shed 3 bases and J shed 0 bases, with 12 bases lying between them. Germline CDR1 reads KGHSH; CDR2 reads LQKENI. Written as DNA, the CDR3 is TGTGCCAGCTCACCTTTTGGTACTCCCTCCTACGAGCAGTACTTC. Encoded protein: CASSPFGTPSYEQYF.

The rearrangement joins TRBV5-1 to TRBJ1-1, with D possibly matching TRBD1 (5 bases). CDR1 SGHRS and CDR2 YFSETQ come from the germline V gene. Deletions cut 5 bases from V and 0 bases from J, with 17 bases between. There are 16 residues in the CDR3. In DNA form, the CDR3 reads TGCGCCAGCAGTCCTGGGACTAGTTTCATGAACACTGAAGCTTTCTTT. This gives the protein CASSPGTSFMNTEAFF.

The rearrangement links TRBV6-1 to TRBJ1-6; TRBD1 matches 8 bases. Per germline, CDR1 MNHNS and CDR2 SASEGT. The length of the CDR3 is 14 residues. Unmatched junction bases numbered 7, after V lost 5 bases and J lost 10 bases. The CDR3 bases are TGTGCCAGCAGTCCGACAGGGGAGGGGTCACCCCTCCACTTT. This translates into CASSPTGEGSPLHF.

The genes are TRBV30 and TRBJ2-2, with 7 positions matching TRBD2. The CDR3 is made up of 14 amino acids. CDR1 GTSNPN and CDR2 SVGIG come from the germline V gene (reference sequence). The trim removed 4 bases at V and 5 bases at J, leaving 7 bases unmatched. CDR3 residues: CAWKLGGYTGELFF. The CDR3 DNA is TGTGCCTGGAAGCTCGGGGGGTATACCGGGGAGCTGTTTTTT.

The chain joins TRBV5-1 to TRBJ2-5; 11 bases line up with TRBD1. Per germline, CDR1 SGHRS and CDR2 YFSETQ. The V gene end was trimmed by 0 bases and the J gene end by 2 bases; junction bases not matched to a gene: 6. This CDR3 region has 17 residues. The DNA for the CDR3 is TGCGCCAGCAGCTTGGCCGCCGGGACAGGGGGACAAGAGACCCAGTACTTC. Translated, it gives CASSLAAGTGGQETQYF.

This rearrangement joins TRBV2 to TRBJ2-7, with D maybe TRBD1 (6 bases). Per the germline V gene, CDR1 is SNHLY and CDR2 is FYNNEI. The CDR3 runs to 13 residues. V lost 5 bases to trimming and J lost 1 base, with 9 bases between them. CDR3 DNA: TGTGCCAGCAGTCGACAGGTATCCTACGAGCAGTACTTC. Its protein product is CASSRQVSYEQYF.

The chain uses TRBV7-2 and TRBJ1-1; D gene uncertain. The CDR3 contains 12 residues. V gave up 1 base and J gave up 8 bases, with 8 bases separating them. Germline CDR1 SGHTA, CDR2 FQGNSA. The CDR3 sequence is CASSLGGVEAFF. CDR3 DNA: TGTGCCAGCAGCTTAGGGGGAGTCGAAGCTTTCTTT.

The CDR3 sequence: CASSPAGTSLRETQYF. The CDR3 coding sequence is TGTGCCAGCAGCCCAGCCGGGACTAGCCTGAGAGAGACCCAGTACTTC. This sequence joins TRBV7-3 and TRBJ2-5, with 9 nucleotides matching TRBD2. The CDR3 is 16 residues long. CDR1 SGHTA and CDR2 FQGTGA come from the germline V gene. The V gene end was trimmed by 5 bases and the J gene end by 4 bases; junction bases not matched to a gene: 11.

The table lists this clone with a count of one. The DNA of the CDR3 is TGTGCCAGCAGCTCCTTTAGCGGGTCCTACAATGAGCAGTTCTTC. Protein sequence: CASSSFSGSYNEQFF. This rearrangement joins TRBV7-8 to TRBJ2-1, with TRBD2 matching 7 bases. This CDR3 contains 15 residues. In germline, CDR1 is SGHVS, CDR2 FQNEAQ. Germline trimming cut 4 bases from V and 1 base from J; bases unmatched to any gene: 4.

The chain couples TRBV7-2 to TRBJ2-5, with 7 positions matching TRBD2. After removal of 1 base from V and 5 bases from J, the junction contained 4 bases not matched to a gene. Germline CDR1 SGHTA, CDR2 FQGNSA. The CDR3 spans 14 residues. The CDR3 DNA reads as TGTGCCAGCAGCTTAGTTCTAGCGGTGGAGACCCAGTACTTC. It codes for CASSLVLAVETQYF.

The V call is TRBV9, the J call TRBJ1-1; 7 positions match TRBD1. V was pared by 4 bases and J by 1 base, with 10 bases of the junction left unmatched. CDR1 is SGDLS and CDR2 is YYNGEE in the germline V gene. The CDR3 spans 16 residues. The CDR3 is CASSPVPRDRNTEAFF. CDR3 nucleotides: TGTGCCAGCAGCCCCGTGCCAAGGGACAGGAACACTGAAGCTTTCTTT.

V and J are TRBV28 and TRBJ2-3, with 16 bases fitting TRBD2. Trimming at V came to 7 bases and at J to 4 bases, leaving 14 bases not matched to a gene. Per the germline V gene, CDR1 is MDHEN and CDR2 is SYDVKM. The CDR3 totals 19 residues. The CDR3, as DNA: TGTGCCAGCAATCTCTCGGGACTAGCGGGAGGGCCGGTAGCAGATACGCAGTATTTT. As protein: CASNLSGLAGGPVADTQYF.

In nucleotides, the CDR3 is TGTGCCTGGAGTGTAGGGGGTCGCACTGAAGCTTTCTTT. Its translation: CAWSVGGRTEAFF. The chain uses TRBV30 and TRBJ1-1; perhaps TRBD1 as D (6 bases). Germline CDR1 reads GTSNPN; CDR2 reads SVGIG (reference sequence). CDR3 length equals 13 residues. Trimming took off 0 bases at V and 4 bases at J, with 9 bases between the two ends. The full variable domain, its missing parts supplied by reference TRBV30 and TRBJ1-1, is SQTIHQWPATLVQPVGSPLSLECTVEGTSNPNLYWYRQAAGRGLQLLFYSVGIGQISSEVPQNLSASRPQDRQFILSSKKLLLSDSGFYLCAWSVGGRTEAFFGQGTRLTVV.

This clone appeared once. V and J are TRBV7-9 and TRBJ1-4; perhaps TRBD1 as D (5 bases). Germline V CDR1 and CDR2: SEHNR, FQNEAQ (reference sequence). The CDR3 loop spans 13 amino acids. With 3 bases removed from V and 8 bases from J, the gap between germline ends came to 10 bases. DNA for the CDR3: TGTGCCAGCAGCTTGGGAGGGGACGAAAAACTGTTTTTT. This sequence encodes CASSLGGDEKLFF.

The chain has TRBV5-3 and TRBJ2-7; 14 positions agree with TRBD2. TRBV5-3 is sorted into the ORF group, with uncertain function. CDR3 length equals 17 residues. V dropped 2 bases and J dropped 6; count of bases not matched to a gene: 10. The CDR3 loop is CARSFRTSGRRFCEQYF. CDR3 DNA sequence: TGTGCCAGAAGCTTTAGGACTAGCGGGAGGAGATTTTGCGAGCAGTACTTC.

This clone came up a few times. CDR3 sequence (DNA): TGTGCCAGCAGTGCTATAACGAGCAATCAGCCCCAGCATTTT. The encoded protein is CASSAITSNQPQHF. J is TRBJ1-5 and V is TRBV2, with no clear D. The V gene's germline CDR1 is SNHLY and CDR2 FYNNEI. This CDR3 spans 14 amino acids. Trimming left V 4 bases short and J 1 base short, with 8 bases between.

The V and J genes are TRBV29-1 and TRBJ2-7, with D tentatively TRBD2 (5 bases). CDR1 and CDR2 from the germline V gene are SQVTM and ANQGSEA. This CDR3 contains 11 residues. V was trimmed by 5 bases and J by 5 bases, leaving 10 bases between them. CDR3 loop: CSVLDSDEQYF. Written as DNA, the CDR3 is TGCAGCGTTTTGGATAGCGACGAGCAGTACTTC.

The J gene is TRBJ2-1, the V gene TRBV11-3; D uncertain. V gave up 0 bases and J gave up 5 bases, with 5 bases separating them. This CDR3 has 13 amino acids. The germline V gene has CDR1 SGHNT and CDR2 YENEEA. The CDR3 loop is CASSLEAHNEQFF. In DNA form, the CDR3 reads TGTGCCAGCAGCTTAGAGGCCCACAATGAGCAGTTCTTC.